These 16 T cell receptor beta chains originate from one sample sequenced in a study of T cell responses to AZD1222 COVID-19 vaccine. Sequencing was performed with immunoSEQ multiplex PCR; in TCRdb, only in-frame clones are kept and a portion is missing. The sample contains over 100,000 clones, 75% to 85% of which appear only once. This material consisted of peripheral blood, taken 28 days after the second dose of the MenACWY control vaccine. Source of these receptors: an adult who received the MenACWY meningococcal vaccine as a control.

This clone has just a few counts. The gene calls are TRBV7-2 and TRBJ2-3; 7 bases are a match to TRBD2. There are 15 residues in the CDR3. V lost 0 bases to trimming and J lost 3 bases; unmatched junction nucleotides: 3. From germline, CDR1 is SGHTA and CDR2 FQGNSA. CDR3 sequence: CASSLAAGRTDTQYF. CDR3 coding DNA: TGTGCCAGCAGCTTAGCAGCGGGAAGAACAGATACGCAGTATTTT. Full variable domain (missing parts from reference TRBV7-2 and TRBJ2-3): GAGVSQSPSNKVTEKGKDVELRCDPISGHTALYWYRQSLGQGLEFLIYFQGNSAPDKSGLPSDRFSAERTGGSVSTLTIQRTQQEDSAVYLCASSLAAGRTDTQYFGPGTRLTVL.

The chain employs TRBV5-1 and TRBJ2-4, with TRBD1 matching over 7 bases. CDR3 length equals 15 residues. Germline assignment: CDR1 SGHRS and CDR2 YFSETQ. The V gene end was trimmed by 5 bases and the J gene end by 0 bases; junction bases not matched to a gene: 5. CDR3 region: CASRRDSLAKNIQYF. The CDR3 DNA sequence: TGCGCCAGCAGACGGGACAGCTTAGCCAAAAACATTCAGTACTTC.

This CDR3 reads CASSWELGTDTQYF. The DNA of the CDR3 is TGCGCCAGCAGCTGGGAATTAGGCACAGATACGCAGTATTTT. The J gene is TRBJ2-3, the V gene TRBV5-1; no firm D call. The CDR3 loop spans 14 amino acids. The V gene lost 3 bases and the J gene lost 1 base, with 9 bases spanning the gap. In germline, CDR1 is SGHRS, CDR2 YFSETQ.

The chain recombines TRBV29-1 with TRBJ2-7; 8 bases match TRBD1. Unmatched junction bases numbered 10, after V lost 7 bases and J lost 2 bases. There are 14 residues in the CDR3. Germline CDR1 and CDR2: SQVTM and ANQGSEA. CDR3 in DNA: TGCAGCGCCAGGACAGGGTTACTGACCTACGAGCAGTACTTC. Amino acid sequence: CSARTGLLTYEQYF.

The chain employs TRBV30 and TRBJ1-2, with D unclear. This CDR3 is built from 12 residues. The germline V gene has CDR1 GTSNPN and CDR2 SVGIG (reference sequence). V was cut by 0 bases and J by 8 bases, with 10 bases left in between. This chain's CDR3 is CAWSVNGVGYTF. The CDR3 nucleotides read TGTGCCTGGAGTGTCAACGGGGTAGGCTACACCTTC.

The chain is built from TRBV27 and TRBJ1-1; 7 positions agree with TRBD1. CDR1 MNHEY and CDR2 SMNVEV come from the germline V gene (reference sequence). V was pared by 5 bases and J by 2 bases, with 5 bases of the junction left unmatched. This CDR3 is 14 amino acids long. DNA for the CDR3: TGTGCCAGCAGTACGACAGGGTCCAACACTGAAGCTTTCTTT. Translation gives CASSTTGSNTEAFF.

The V and J genes are TRBV10-2 and TRBJ1-6, with a weak D call TRBD1 (6 bases). The CDR3 consists of 13 residues. CDR1 WSHSY and CDR2 SAAADI come from the germline V gene. With 7 bases removed from V and 7 bases from J, the gap between germline ends came to 11 bases. CDR3 sequence reads: CASTWTENSPLHF. Here the CDR3 DNA reads TGCGCCAGCACGTGGACAGAGAATTCACCCCTCCACTTT.

The chain is built from TRBV19 and TRBJ1-5; 7 nucleotides agree with TRBD1. This CDR3 region has 15 residues. Germline CDR1 LNHDA, CDR2 SQIVND (reference sequence). Losses at the gene ends were 5 bases for V and 4 bases for J; bases not matched to a gene: 8. CDR3 sequence: CASSPAMTGNQPQHF. The CDR3 nucleotides read TGTGCCAGTAGTCCCGCCATGACAGGGAATCAGCCCCAGCATTTT.

The chain carries TRBV3-1 (or the pseudogene TRBV3-2) and TRBJ1-1; 10 bases map to TRBD1. Trimming cost V 3 bases and J 11 bases; bases outside gene matches: 3. This CDR3 contains 12 residues. Germline V gives CDR1 LGHDT, CDR2 YNNKEL (reference sequence). The CDR3 sequence is CASSQGQGRAFF. The CDR3 DNA sequence: TGTGCCAGCAGCCAGGGACAGGGGAGGGCTTTCTTT.

This clone turned up a few times. The V gene is TRBV7-2, the J gene TRBJ2-2, with TRBD1 as a possible D gene (6 bases). CDR3 length equals 15 residues. Trimming pared 5 bases from V and 1 base from J, leaving 11 bases between. CDR1 is SGHTA and CDR2 is FQGNSA in the germline V gene. The CDR3 spells CASSPWGQNTGELFF. The CDR3 DNA is TGTGCCAGCAGCCCTTGGGGACAGAACACCGGGGAGCTGTTTTTT.

The chain couples TRBV25-1 to TRBJ1-1, with TRBD1 identical over 7 bases. The CDR3 is made up of 15 amino acids. Germline V lookup: CDR1 MGHDK, CDR2 SYGVNS. Losses at the gene ends were 4 bases for V and 3 bases for J; bases not matched to a gene: 8. The CDR3 loop is CASSASSGGHTEAFF. The CDR3 DNA sequence: TGTGCCAGCAGTGCCTCGTCAGGGGGACACACTGAAGCTTTCTTT. The full variable domain, completed using reference TRBV25-1 and TRBJ1-1, is EADIYQTPRYLVIGTGKKITLECSQTMGHDKMYWYQQDPGMELHLIHYSYGVNSTEKGDLSSESTVSRIRTEHFPLTLESARPSHTSQYLCASSASSGGHTEAFFGQGTRLTVV.

V usage is TRBV19 and J usage is TRBJ2-7; the D gene is possibly TRBD1 (5 bases). The V and J ends lost 8 bases and 2 bases respectively, with 16 bases between them. Germline CDR1 is LNHDA and CDR2 is SQIVND (reference sequence). This CDR3 has 14 amino acids. The chain's CDR3 is CASGQGGMAYEQYF. CDR3 bases: TGTGCCAGTGGGCAGGGTGGTATGGCCTACGAGCAGTACTTC.

The gene calls are TRBV5-1 and TRBJ2-1; 10 positions agree with TRBD2. After removal of 5 bases from V and 9 bases from J, the junction contained 8 bases not matched to a gene. Germline-derived CDR1 and CDR2 are SGHRS and YFSETQ. The CDR3 extends over 14 amino acids. The CDR3 DNA sequence: TGCGCCAGCAGTTTAGCGGGAGGAATGGTTGAGCAGTTCTTC. This sequence encodes CASSLAGGMVEQFF.

J is TRBJ1-5 and V is TRBV7-2; D is undetermined. Germline CDR1 is SGHTA and CDR2 is FQGNSA. Between the trimmed V and J ends, which lost 5 bases and 4 bases, there was a span of 15 bases. The CDR3 covers 15 residues. In DNA form, the CDR3 reads TGTGCCAGCAGCCCCATTTGGGGTTCAAATCAGCCCCAGCATTTT. Amino acids: CASSPIWGSNQPQHF.

The J gene is TRBJ2-2, the V gene TRBV29-1; TRBD1 matches 8 bases. V dropped 8 bases and J dropped 3; count of bases not matched to a gene: 11. The CDR3 consists of 15 residues. Per the germline V gene, CDR1 is SQVTM and CDR2 is ANQGSEA. This CDR3 reads CSFSRGRLDTGELFF. CDR3 bases: TGCAGCTTTTCCAGGGGGCGCTTGGACACCGGGGAGCTGTTTTTT.

The V gene is TRBV5-1, the J gene TRBJ1-1; D is unresolved. The CDR3 sequence is 14 residues long. The V end lost 2 bases, the J end lost 3 bases, and 11 bases lay between the germline ends. The V gene's germline CDR1 is SGHRS and CDR2 YFSETQ. In DNA form, the CDR3 reads TGCGCCAGCAGCTTAGAGGGTTGGGACACTGAAGCTTTCTTT. Amino acid sequence: CASSLEGWDTEAFF.